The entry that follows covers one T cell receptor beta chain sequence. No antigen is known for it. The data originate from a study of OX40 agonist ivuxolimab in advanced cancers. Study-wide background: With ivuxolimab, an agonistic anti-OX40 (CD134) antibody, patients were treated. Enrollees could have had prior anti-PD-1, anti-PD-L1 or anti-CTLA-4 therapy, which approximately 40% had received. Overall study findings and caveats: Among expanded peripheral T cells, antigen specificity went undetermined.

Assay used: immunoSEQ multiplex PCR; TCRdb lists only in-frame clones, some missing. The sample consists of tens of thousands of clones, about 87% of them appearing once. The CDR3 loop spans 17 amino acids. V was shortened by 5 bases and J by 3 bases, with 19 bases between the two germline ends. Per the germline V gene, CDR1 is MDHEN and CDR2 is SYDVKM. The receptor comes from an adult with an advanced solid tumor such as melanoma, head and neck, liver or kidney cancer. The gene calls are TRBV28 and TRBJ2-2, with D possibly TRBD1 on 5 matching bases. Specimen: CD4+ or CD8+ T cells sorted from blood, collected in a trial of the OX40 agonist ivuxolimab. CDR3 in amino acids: CASSRSAGQVYTGELFF. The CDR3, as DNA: TGTGCCAGCAGTCGCTCCGCAGGGCAGGTCTACACCGGGGAGCTGTTTTTT.